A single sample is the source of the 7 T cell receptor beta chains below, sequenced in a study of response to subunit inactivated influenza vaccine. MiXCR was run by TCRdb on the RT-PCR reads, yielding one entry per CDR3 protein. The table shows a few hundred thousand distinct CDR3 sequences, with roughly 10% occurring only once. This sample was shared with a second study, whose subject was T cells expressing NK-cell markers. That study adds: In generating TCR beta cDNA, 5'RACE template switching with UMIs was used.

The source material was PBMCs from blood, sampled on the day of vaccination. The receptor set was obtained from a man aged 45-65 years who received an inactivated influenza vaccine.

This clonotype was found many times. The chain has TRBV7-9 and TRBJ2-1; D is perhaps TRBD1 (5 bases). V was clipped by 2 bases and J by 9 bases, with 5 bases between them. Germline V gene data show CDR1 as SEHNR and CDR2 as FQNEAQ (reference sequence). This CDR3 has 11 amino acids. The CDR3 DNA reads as TGTGCCAGCAGCTTACAGGGTGAGCAGTTCTTC. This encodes CASSLQGEQFF.

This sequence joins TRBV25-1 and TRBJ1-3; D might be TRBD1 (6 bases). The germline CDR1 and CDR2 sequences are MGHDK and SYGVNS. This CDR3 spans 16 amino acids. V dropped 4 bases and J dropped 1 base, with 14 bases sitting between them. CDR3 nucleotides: TGTGCCAGCAGTGCCGAGGGGGGAACTTCTGGAAACACCATATATTTT. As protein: CASSAEGGTSGNTIYF.

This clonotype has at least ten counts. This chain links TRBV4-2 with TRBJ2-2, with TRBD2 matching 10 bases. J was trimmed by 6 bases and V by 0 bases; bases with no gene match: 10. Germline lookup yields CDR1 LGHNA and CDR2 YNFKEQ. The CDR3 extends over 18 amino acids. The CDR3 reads CASSQERPGLAYPGELFF. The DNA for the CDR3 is TGTGCCAGCAGCCAAGAAAGGCCGGGACTAGCGTACCCCGGGGAGCTGTTTTTT.

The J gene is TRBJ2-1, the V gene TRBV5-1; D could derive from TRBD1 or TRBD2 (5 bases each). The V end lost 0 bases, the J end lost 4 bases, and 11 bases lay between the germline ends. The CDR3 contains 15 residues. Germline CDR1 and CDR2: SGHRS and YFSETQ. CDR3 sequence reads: CASSLAGTPYNEQFF. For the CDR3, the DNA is TGCGCCAGCAGCTTGGCGGGGACCCCATACAATGAGCAGTTCTTC.

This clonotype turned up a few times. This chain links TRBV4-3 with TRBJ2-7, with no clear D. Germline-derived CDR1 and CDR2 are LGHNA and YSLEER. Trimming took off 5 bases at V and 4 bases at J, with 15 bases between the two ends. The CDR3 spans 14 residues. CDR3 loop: CASSSQLGGYEQYF. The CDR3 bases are TGCGCCAGCAGCTCTCAGCTGGGTGGATACGAGCAGTACTTC.

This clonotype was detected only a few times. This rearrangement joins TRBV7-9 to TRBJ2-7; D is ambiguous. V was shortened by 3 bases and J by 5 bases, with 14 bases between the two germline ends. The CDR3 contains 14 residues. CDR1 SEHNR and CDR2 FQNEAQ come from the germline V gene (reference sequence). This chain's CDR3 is CASSLYSTDHEQYF. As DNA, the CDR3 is TGTGCCAGCAGCTTGTATAGTACAGATCACGAGCAGTACTTC.

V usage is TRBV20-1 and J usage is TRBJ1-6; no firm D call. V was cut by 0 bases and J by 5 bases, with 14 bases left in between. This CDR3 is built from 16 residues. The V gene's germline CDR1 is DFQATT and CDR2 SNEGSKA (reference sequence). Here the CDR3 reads CSARDRRALNNSPLHF. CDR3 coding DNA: TGCAGTGCTAGAGATCGTAGGGCCCTCAATAATTCACCCCTCCACTTT.